This TCR beta chain was retrieved from a study of CD8 T cells in ankylosing spondylitis. Notes on this clonotype: Its antigen remains unidentified.

Whole-study results and caveats: Ankylosing spondylitis blood appeared to be characterized by a TCR beta motif of several highly homologous variants.

This CDR3 contains 15 residues. Germline CDR1 and CDR2: DFQATT and SNEGSKA (reference sequence). The V segment lost 2 bases and the J segment 1 base; nucleotides outside the gene matches: 4. TCRdb used MiXCR to reprocess the 5' RACE reads, holding one entry per CDR3 protein. Of some 840,000 distinct CDR3 sequences in the sample, 12% were seen once. The sequenced material came from blood, either unsorted or a sorted T cell fraction (not recorded which). The rearrangement uses TRBV20-1 and TRBJ2-5; 10 bases line up with TRBD2. The TCR sequence derives from a male donor with ankylosing spondylitis. DNA for the CDR3: TGCAGTGCTAGACCTAGCGGGAGAAGCCAAGAGACCCAGTACTTC. It yields the protein CSARPSGRSQETQYF.